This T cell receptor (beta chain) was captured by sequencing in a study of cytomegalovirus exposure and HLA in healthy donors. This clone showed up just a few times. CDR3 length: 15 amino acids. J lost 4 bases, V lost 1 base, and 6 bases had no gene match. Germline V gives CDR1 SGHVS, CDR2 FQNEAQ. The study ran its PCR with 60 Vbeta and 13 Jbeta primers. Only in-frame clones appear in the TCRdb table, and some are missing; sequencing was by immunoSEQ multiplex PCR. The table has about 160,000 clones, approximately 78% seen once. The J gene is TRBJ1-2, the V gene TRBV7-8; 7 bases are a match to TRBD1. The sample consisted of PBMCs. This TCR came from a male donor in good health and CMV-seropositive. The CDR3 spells CASSLEGAVGYGYTF. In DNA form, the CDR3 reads TGTGCCAGCAGCTTAGAGGGGGCGGTGGGCTATGGCTACACCTTC.